What follows are 7 T cell receptor beta chains derived from one specimen sequenced in a study of CD8+ T cells in alopecia areata. The sample's treatment: oral pan-JAK inhibitor, 5-10 mg twice daily. RNA extraction was followed by reverse transcription into cDNA, which acted as the sequencing template. Some clones are missing from TCRdb's copy, which holds only in-frame ones; the method was immunoSEQ multiplex PCR. The sample has roughly 98,000 clones, about 58% seen once; the top ten hold around 15%. The sequencing here drew on CD8+ T cells sorted from blood, taken at week 4, from a patient treated with tofacitinib. The receptors come from a human donor with alopecia areata.

V gene TRBV4-1 combines with J gene TRBJ2-1; the match to TRBD2 covers 14 bases. CDR1 and CDR2 from the germline V gene are MGHRA and YSYEKL. The CDR3 is made up of 15 amino acids. V lost 1 base to trimming and J lost 8 bases; unmatched junction nucleotides: 1. The DNA for the CDR3 is TGCGCCAGCAGCCAAGGGACTAGCGGGGGGCATGAGCAGTTCTTC. This codes for CASSQGTSGGHEQFF.

Concerning this clone: A much larger clone lies a single base off, so this may be a read error. The chain has TRBV10-3 and TRBJ2-1; either TRBD1 or TRBD2 may supply D (6 bases each). CDR1 and CDR2 (germline): ENHRY, SYGVKD. With 2 bases removed from V and 4 bases from J, the gap between germline ends came to 9 bases. This CDR3 has 14 residues. CDR3 amino acids: CAISEGGPYNEQFF. CDR3 nucleotide sequence: TGTGCCATCAGTGAGGGGGGGCCTTACAATGAGCAGTTCTTC.

V is TRBV29-1 and J is TRBJ2-2, with TRBD1 identical over 7 bases. CDR1 and CDR2 (germline): SQVTM, ANQGSEA. This CDR3 is 16 amino acids long. J lost 3 bases, V lost 5 bases, and 12 bases had no gene match. CDR3 in DNA: TGCAGCGTTCGCGGACAGGCGAAGGCGTACACCGGGGAGCTGTTTTTT. This gives the protein CSVRGQAKAYTGELFF.

The chain links TRBV9 to TRBJ2-3; no firm D call. CDR3 length equals 13 residues. V shed 0 bases and J shed 1 base, with 3 bases lying between them. CDR1 SGDLS and CDR2 YYNGEE come from the germline V gene. The DNA of the CDR3 is TGTGCCAGCAGCGTAGACGGCACAGATACGCAGTATTTT. This sequence encodes CASSVDGTDTQYF.

This clone was seen a single time. The rearrangement uses TRBV4-1 and TRBJ2-3, with 7 bases matching TRBD1. The CDR3 covers 16 residues. CDR1 is MGHRA and CDR2 is YSYEKL in the germline V gene. Losses at the gene ends were 3 bases for V and 6 bases for J; bases not matched to a gene: 12. Here the CDR3 reads CASSQILDRPLDTQYF. CDR3 DNA: TGCGCCAGCAGCCAGATACTGGACAGGCCTTTGGATACGCAGTATTTT.

This CDR3 reads CSVNLGRANYGYTF. DNA of the CDR3: TGCAGCGTTAACCTTGGCAGAGCTAACTATGGCTACACCTTC. The chain employs TRBV29-1 and TRBJ1-2; D ambiguous. Trimming took 5 bases from V and 0 from J, leaving 13 bases between them. The CDR3 has 14 residues. Germline CDR1 SQVTM, CDR2 ANQGSEA.

The chain combines TRBV5-1 with TRBJ2-1; TRBD2 agrees at 13 bases. J lost 0 bases, V lost 3 bases, and 3 bases had no gene match. CDR3 length: 17 residues. The germline V gene has CDR1 SGHRS and CDR2 YFSETQ. The CDR3 spells CASSSGLAGFSYNEQFF. The CDR3 DNA follows: TGCGCCAGCAGCTCGGGACTAGCGGGGTTCTCCTACAATGAGCAGTTCTTC.